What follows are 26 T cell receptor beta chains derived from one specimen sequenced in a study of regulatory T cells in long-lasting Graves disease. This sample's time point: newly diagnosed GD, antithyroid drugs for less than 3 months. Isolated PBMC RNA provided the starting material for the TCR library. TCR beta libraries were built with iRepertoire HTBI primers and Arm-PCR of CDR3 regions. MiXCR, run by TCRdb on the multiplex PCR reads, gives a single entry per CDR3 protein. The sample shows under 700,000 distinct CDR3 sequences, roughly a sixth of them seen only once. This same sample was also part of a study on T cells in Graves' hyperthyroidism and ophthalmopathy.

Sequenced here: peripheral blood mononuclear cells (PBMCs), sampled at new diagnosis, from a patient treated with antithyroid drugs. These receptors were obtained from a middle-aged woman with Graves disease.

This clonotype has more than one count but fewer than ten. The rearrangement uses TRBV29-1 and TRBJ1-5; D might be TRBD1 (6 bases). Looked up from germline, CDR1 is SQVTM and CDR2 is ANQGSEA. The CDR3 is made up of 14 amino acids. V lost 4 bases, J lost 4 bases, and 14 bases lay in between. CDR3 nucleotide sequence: TGCAGCGTTGGGGGAGGACAGTATAATCAGCCCCAGCATTTT. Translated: CSVGGGQYNQPQHF.

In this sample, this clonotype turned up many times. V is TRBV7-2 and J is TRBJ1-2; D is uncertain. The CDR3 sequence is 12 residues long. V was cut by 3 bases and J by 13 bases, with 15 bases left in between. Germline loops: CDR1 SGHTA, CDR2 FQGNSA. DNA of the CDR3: TGTGCCAGCAGCTTTCTTACGGATTTTCTCACCTTC. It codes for CASSFLTDFLTF.

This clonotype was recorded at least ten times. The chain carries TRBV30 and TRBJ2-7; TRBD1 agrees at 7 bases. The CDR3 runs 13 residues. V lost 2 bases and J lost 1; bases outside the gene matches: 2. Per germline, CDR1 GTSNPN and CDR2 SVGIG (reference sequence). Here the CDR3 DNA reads TGTGCCTGGAGTCCGGGACAGTCCTACGAGCAGTACTTC. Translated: CAWSPGQSYEQYF.

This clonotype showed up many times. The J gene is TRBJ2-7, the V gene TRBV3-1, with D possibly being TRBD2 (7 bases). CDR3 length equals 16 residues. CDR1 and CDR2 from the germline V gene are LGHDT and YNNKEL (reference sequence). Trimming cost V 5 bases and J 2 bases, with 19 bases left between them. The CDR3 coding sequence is TGTGCCAGCAGCGGAAGAGGGGGGGGGGCTACCTACGAGCAGTACTTC. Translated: CASSGRGGGATYEQYF.

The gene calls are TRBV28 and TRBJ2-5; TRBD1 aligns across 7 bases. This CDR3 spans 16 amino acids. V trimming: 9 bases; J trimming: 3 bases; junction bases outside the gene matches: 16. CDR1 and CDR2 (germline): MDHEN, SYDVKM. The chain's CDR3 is CASSNTGAWAKETQYF. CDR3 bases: TGTGCCAGTAGTAACACAGGGGCCTGGGCCAAAGAGACCCAGTACTTC.

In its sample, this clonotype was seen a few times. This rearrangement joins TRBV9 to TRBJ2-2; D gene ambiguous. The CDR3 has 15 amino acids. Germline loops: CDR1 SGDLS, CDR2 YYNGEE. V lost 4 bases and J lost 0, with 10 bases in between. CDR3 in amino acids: CASSPRLPNTGELFF. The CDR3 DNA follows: TGTGCCAGCAGCCCGCGGCTACCGAACACCGGGGAGCTGTTTTTT.

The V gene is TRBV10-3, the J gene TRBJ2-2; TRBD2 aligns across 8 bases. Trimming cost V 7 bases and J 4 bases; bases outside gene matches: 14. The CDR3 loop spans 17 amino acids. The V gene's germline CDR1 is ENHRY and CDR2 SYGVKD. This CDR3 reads CAITEKGAGGGTGELFF. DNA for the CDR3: TGTGCCATCACCGAAAAAGGGGCGGGGGGCGGCACCGGGGAGCTGTTTTTT.

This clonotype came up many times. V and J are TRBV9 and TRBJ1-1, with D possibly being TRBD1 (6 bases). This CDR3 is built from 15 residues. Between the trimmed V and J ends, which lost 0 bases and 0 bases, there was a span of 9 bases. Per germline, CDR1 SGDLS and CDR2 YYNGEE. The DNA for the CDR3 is TGTGCCAGCAGCGTAGGAGGGGGTATGAACACTGAAGCTTTCTTT. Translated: CASSVGGGMNTEAFF.

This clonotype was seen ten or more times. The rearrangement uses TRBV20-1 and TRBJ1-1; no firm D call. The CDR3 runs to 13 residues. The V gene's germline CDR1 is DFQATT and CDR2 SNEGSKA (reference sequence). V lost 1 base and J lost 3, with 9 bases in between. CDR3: CSARAWSDTEAFF. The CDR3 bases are TGCAGTGCTAGAGCCTGGTCAGACACTGAAGCTTTCTTT.

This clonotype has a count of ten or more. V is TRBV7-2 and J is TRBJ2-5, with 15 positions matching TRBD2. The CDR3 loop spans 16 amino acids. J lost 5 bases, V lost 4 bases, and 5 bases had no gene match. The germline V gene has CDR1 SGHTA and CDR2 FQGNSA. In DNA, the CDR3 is TGTGCCAGCAGCTCCCGGGGACTAGCGGGGGGTGAGACCCAGTACTTC. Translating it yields CASSSRGLAGGETQYF.

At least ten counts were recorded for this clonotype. The CDR3 here is CASSSWDTYYEQYF. CDR3 DNA: TGTGCCAGCAGCTCCTGGGACACCTACTACGAGCAGTACTTC. J is TRBJ2-7 and V is TRBV7-9, with D perhaps matching TRBD1 (6 bases). CDR3 length: 14 residues. With 4 bases removed from V and 3 bases from J, the gap between germline ends came to 13 bases. Germline V CDR1 and CDR2: SEHNR, FQNEAQ (reference sequence).

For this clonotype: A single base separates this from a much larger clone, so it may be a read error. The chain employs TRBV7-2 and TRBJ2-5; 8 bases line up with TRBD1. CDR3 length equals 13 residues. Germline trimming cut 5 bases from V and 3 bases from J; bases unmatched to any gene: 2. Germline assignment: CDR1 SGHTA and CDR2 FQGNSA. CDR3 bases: TGTGCCAGCAGCAAGGACAGGGAAGAGACCCAGTACTTC. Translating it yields CASSKDREETQYF. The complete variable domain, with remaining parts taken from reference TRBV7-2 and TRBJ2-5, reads GAGVSQSPSNKVTEKGKDVELRCDPISGHTALYWYRQSLGQGLEFLIYFQGNSAPDKSGLPSDRFSAERTGGSVSTLTIQRTQQEDSAVYLCASSKDREETQYFGPGTRLLVL.

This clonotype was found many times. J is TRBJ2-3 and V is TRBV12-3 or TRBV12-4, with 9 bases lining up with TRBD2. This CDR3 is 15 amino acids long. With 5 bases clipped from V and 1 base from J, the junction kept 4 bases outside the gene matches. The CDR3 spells CASSGSGGRTDTQYF. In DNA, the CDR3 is TGTGCCAGCAGTGGGAGCGGGGGGCGCACAGATACGCAGTATTTT.

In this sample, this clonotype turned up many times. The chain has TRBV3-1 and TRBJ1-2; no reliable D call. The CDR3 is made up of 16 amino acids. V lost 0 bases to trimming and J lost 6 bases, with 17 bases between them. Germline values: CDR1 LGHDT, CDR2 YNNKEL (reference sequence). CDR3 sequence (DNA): TGTGCCAGCAGCCAAGATGGGTCCCGGATGGTGGATGGCTACACCTTC. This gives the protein CASSQDGSRMVDGYTF.

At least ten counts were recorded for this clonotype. The CDR3 protein is CASRSLGSGANVLTF. The DNA for the CDR3 is TGTGCCAGCAGGTCTCTCGGGAGTGGGGCCAACGTCCTGACTTTC. The chain employs TRBV2 and TRBJ2-6; D is perhaps TRBD2 (6 bases). The V end lost 6 bases, the J end lost 3 bases, and 12 bases lay between the germline ends. The CDR3 has 15 amino acids. The germline V gene encodes CDR1 SNHLY and CDR2 FYNNEI.

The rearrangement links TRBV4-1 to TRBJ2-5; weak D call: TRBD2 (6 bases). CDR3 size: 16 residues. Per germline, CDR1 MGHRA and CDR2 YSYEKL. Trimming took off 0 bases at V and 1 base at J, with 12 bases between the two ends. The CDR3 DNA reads TGCGCCAGCAGCCAAGAGGGGGGTGAGGGCCAAGAGACCCAGTACTTC. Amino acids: CASSQEGGEGQETQYF.

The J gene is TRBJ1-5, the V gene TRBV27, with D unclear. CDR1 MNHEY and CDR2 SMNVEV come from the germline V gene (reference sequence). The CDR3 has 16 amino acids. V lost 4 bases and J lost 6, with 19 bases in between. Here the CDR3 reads CASSSNSDFRGQPQHF. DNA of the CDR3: TGTGCCAGCAGTTCCAACTCGGACTTTCGCGGTCAGCCCCAGCATTTT.

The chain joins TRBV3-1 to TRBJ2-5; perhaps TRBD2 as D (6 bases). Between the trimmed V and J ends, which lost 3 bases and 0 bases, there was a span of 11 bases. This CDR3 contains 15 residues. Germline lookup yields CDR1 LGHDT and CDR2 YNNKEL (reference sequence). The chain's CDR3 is CASSHGSTYQETQYF. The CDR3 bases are TGTGCCAGCAGCCACGGGAGCACGTACCAAGAGACCCAGTACTTC.

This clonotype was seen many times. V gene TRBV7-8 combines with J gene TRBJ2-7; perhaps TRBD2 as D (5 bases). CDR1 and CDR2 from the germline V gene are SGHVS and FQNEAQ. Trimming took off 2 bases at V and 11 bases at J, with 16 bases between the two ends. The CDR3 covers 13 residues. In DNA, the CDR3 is TGTGCCAGCAGCTTATCCGAGGGTGGGTACGAGTACTTC. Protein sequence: CASSLSEGGYEYF.

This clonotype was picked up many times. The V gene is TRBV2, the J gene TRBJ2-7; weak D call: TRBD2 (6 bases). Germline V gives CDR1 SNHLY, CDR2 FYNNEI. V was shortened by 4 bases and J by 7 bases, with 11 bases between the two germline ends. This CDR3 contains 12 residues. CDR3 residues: CASSVGRGEQYF. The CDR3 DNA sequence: TGTGCCAGCAGTGTCGGGCGGGGTGAGCAGTACTTC.

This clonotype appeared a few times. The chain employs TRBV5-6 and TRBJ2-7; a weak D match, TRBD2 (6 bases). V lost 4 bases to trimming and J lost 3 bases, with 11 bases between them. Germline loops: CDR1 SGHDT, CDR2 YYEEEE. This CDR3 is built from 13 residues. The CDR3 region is CASSREQIYEQYF. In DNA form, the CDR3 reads TGTGCCAGCAGCCGGGAGCAGATCTACGAGCAGTACTTC. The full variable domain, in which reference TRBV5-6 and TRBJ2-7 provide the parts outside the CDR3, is DAGVTQSPTHLIKTRGQQVTLRCSPKSGHDTVSWYQQALGQGPQFIFQYYEEEERQRGNFPDRFSGHQFPNYSSELNVNALLLGDSALYLCASSREQIYEQYFGPGTRLTVT.

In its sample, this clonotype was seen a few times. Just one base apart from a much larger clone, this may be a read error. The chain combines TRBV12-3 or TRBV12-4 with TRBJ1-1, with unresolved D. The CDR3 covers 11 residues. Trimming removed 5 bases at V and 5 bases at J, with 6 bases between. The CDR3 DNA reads TGTGCCAGCAGTCCAAAGACTGAAGCTTTCTTT. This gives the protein CASSPKTEAFF.

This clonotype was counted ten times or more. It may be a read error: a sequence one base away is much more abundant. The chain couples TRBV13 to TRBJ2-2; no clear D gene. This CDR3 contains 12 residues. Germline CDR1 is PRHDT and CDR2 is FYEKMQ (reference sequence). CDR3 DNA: TGTGCCAGCAGCATAGGCACCGGGGAGCTGTTTTTT. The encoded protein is CASSIGTGELFF.

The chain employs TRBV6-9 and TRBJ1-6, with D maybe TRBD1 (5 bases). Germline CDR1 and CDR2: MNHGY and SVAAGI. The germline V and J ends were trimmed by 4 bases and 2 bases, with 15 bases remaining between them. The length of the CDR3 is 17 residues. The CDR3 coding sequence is TGTGCCAGCAGTTCCCCCTGGCGGGGGACCTATAATTCACCCCTCCACTTT. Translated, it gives CASSSPWRGTYNSPLHF.

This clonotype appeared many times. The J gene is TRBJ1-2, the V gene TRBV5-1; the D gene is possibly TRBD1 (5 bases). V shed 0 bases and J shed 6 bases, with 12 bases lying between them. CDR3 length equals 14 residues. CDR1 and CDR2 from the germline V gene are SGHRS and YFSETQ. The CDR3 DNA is TGCGCCAGCAGCTTGGAAGGGGAGACTAATGGCTACACCTTC. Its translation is CASSLEGETNGYTF.

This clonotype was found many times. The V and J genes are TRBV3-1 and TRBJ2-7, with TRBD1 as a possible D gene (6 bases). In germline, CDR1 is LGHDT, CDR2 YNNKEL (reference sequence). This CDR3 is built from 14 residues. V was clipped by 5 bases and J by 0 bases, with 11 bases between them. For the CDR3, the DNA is TGTGCCAGCAGCTCCGGGACACTCTCCTACGAGCAGTACTTC. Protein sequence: CASSSGTLSYEQYF.